This is a list of T cell receptor beta chains from one sample in a study of beta chain features in type 1 diabetes. TCRdb's table, derived via immunoSEQ multiplex PCR, lists solely in-frame clones and lacks some. The sample lists more than 300,000 clones, over 8.5% seen once, with 0.55% to 0.75% in the top ten. Material: central memory CD4+ T cells from blood. Receptors were obtained from a man aged 25-45 years with type 1 diabetes. The CDR3 runs from the conserved cysteine through the conserved F or W. A D gene is named only where the DNA matches it firmly. A clone size is listed for some rows: how often the clone was seen (once, few, many), or a class if it is expanded.

CDR3nt,CDR3aa,abundance,d_gene,len,j_gene,v_gene
TGCAGCGTTGAAGCGGACAGGAATGAGCAGTTCTTC,CSVEADRNEQFF,many,TRBD1,12,TRBJ2-1,TRBV29-1
TGTGCCAGCAGATTGACTAGCACGTACCAAGAGACCCAGTACTTC,CASRLTSTYQETQYF,few,TRBD2,15,TRBJ2-5,TRBV27
TGTGCCAGCAGCAAAGGGACTAGCGGGAGCGCCGGGGAGCTGTTTTTT,CASSKGTSGSAGELFF,few,TRBD2,16,TRBJ2-2,TRBV5-4
TGTGCCAGCAGTGTTCAGAATTCACCCCTCCACTTT,CASSVQNSPLHF,few,NA,12,TRBJ1-6,TRBV25-1
TGCGCCAGCAGCGAACAGGGAGCAGAGACCCAGTACTTC,CASSEQGAETQYF,few,NA,13,TRBJ2-5,TRBV5-1
TGTGCCAGCAGCTTTAATAGTTGGGTGGCTGAAGCTTTCTTT,CASSFNSWVAEAFF,NA,NA,14,TRBJ1-1,TRBV7-2
TGTGCCAGCAGCGGGGGTTTCGGGAACTCTGACAGCACAGATACGCAGTATTTT,CASSGGFGNSDSTDTQYF,NA,NA,18,TRBJ2-3,TRBV9
TGTGCCATCAGTGAGGAGGTCAAAGGGGCCCAGTACTTC,CAISEEVKGAQYF,few,NA,13,TRBJ2-5,TRBV10-3
TGTGCCAGCAGCCAAGAGTGGGGGCCGTACGGCTACACCTTC,CASSQEWGPYGYTF,NA,NA,14,TRBJ1-2,TRBV4-2
TGTGCCAGTAGCGAGGGACAGAACCAAGAGACCCAGTACTTC,CASSEGQNQETQYF,NA,TRBD1,14,TRBJ2-5,TRBV19
TGTGCCAGCAGTTACTCGGCGACAAGGGGATACCAGCCCCAGCATTTT,CASSYSATRGYQPQHF,NA,NA,16,TRBJ1-5,TRBV6-5
TGCGCCAGCAGCTTGATGTCGACAGGCCCTCTAGATACGCAGTATTTT,CASSLMSTGPLDTQYF,few,NA,16,TRBJ2-3,TRBV5-1
TGTGCCAGCAGTTTACCCGGGACGGCCTCTGGAAACACCATATATTTT,CASSLPGTASGNTIYF,NA,NA,16,TRBJ1-3,TRBV28
TGTGCCAGCAGGGGGGCGCTCCAGGCGCCCCAGCATTTT,CASRGALQAPQHF,NA,NA,13,TRBJ1-5,TRBV27
TGTGCCAGCAGTCTCCCGAACACCGGGGAGCTGTTTTTT,CASSLPNTGELFF,NA,NA,13,TRBJ2-2,TRBV7-2
TGTGCCAGCAGCTTAGCCTCAGGTCACTATGGCTACACCTTC,CASSLASGHYGYTF,many,NA,14,TRBJ1-2,TRBV7-8
TGTGCCAGCAGCTTAGTAACCGGGATGGGACAGCCCCAGCATTTT,CASSLVTGMGQPQHF,few,NA,15,TRBJ1-5,TRBV7-6
TGCGCCAGCAGCCAAGATGGCAGTCAGCCCCAGCATTTT,CASSQDGSQPQHF,NA,NA,13,TRBJ1-5,TRBV5-4
TGTGCCAGCCAGGGGGCGAGAGGTTCACCCCTCCACTTT,CASQGARGSPLHF,NA,TRBD1,13,TRBJ1-6,TRBV19
TGTGCCACCATAGCGGCTAGCTCTGGGGCCAACGTCCTGACTTTC,CATIAASSGANVLTF,many,NA,15,TRBJ2-6,TRBV28
TGCGCCAGCAGCCGACAGGGCACGAACACCGGGGAGCTGTTTTTT,CASSRQGTNTGELFF,few,TRBD1,15,TRBJ2-2,TRBV5-1
TGTGCCATCGAAATACTAGCGGGTACGAGGCAGTTCTTC,CAIEILAGTRQFF,many,TRBD2,13,TRBJ2-1,TRBV10-3
TGTGCCAGCAAATGGGGGACAAGGGACACTGAAGCTTTCTTT,CASKWGTRDTEAFF,NA,NA,14,TRBJ1-1,TRBV2
TGCGCCAGCAGCCAAGATTCGGCTGGAACGTACTATGGCTACACCTTC,CASSQDSAGTYYGYTF,few,NA,16,TRBJ1-2,TRBV4-1
TGTGCCAGCGATGCGGAGACAGGGGTTGGAAATGAGCAGTTCTTC,CASDAETGVGNEQFF,few,TRBD1,15,TRBJ2-1,TRBV28